This T cell receptor beta chain was sequenced for a study of T cells in localized non-small cell lung cancer. TCRdb's copy holds only in-frame clones and misses some; the assay was immunoSEQ multiplex PCR. The sample holds around 78,000 clones; 70% to 90% are singletons and the top ten take 20% to 25%. After removal of 0 bases from V and 8 bases from J, the junction contained 8 bases not matched to a gene. CDR3 length equals 14 residues. Germline V gene data show CDR1 as SGHNT and CDR2 as YYREEE (reference sequence). This sample comprised peripheral blood, obtained before any cancer treatment. The TCR originated in a woman aged 35-75 years with stage I squamous cell lung carcinoma. The chain carries TRBV5-4 and TRBJ2-7, with 7 bases fitting TRBD1. This CDR3 is CASSLAKGANQQYF. The CDR3 nucleotides read TGTGCCAGCAGCTTGGCGAAGGGGGCGAATCAGCAGTACTTC.